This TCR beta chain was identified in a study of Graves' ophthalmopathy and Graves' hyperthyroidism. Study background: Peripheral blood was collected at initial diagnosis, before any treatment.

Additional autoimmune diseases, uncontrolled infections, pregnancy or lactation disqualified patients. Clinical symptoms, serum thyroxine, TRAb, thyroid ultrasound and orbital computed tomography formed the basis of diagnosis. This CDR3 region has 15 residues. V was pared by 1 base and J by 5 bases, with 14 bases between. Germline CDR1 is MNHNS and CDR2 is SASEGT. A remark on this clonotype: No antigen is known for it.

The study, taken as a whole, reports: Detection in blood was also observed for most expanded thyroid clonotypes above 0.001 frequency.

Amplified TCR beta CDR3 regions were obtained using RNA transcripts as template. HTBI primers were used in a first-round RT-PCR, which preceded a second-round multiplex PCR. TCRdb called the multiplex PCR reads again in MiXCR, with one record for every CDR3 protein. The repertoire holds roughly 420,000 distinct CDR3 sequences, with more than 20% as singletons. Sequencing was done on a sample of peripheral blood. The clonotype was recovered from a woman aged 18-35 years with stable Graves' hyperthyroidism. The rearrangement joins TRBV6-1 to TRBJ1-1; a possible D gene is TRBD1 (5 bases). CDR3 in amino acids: CASSEGGGGLTEAFF. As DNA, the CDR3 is TGTGCCAGCAGTGAAGGTGGGGGGGGATTGACTGAAGCTTTCTTT.